These 16 T cell receptor beta chains share one sample of origin, sequenced in a study of blood T cell repertoires in COVID-19. Profiled with immunoSEQ multiplex PCR; TCRdb holds only in-frame clones, not every one. The table includes about 190,000 clones, 88% detected once. The sample comprised peripheral blood. The receptors stem from a woman aged 40-49 years who had recovered from COVID-19.

This clone has just one count. V and J are TRBV6-5 and TRBJ1-2, with 8 bases identical to TRBD1. Germline V gene sequence: CDR1 MNHEY, CDR2 SVGAGI. The CDR3 covers 13 residues. J was trimmed by 8 bases and V by 4 bases; bases with no gene match: 6. The CDR3 is CASSSGQEKGYTF. DNA for the CDR3: TGTGCCAGCAGTTCGGGACAGGAAAAGGGCTACACCTTC.

This clone was picked up one time. As DNA, the CDR3 is TGTGCCAGCGCCGAGGACAAGTTCTATGGCTACACCTTC. Encoded protein: CASAEDKFYGYTF. This sequence joins TRBV2 and TRBJ1-2; D is perhaps TRBD1 (5 bases). V lost 8 bases to trimming and J lost 4 bases, with 14 bases between them. The germline V gene has CDR1 SNHLY and CDR2 FYNNEI. The CDR3 contains 13 residues.

The CDR3 nucleotides read TGTGCCAGCAGCTTAGTAACTTTGGGGGGGCGCGGAGAGACCCAGTACTTC. This codes for CASSLVTLGGRGETQYF. The V and J genes are TRBV7-6 and TRBJ2-5; TRBD2 is a possible D gene (7 bases). From germline, CDR1 is SGHVS and CDR2 FNYEAQ. The CDR3 extends over 17 amino acids. V was cut by 1 base and J by 4 bases, with 19 bases left in between.

The V gene is TRBV5-1, the J gene TRBJ2-5, with a tentative D call TRBD2 (6 bases). Trimming removed 4 bases from V and 5 bases from J, with 15 bases in between. The germline gives CDR1 SGHRS, CDR2 YFSETQ. The CDR3 is made up of 14 amino acids. The CDR3 DNA sequence: TGCGCCAGCAGCGTAATGGGAAGCGGGGAGACCCAGTACTTC. Translation: CASSVMGSGETQYF.

The rearrangement joins TRBV4-1 to TRBJ2-2; D might be TRBD1 (6 bases). V lost 3 bases and J lost 6, with 14 bases in between. The CDR3 has 15 residues. CDR1 and CDR2 from the germline V gene are MGHRA and YSYEKL. CDR3 sequence reads: CASSQAQGLPGELFF. In DNA form, the CDR3 reads TGCGCCAGCAGCCAGGCTCAGGGGCTGCCCGGGGAGCTGTTTTTT.

This chain joins TRBV24-1 and TRBJ2-7, with 9 bases aligning to TRBD1. With 9 bases clipped from V and 2 bases from J, the junction kept 1 base outside the gene matches. CDR3 size: 12 residues. In germline, CDR1 is KGHDR, CDR2 SFDVKD. Written as DNA, the CDR3 is TGTGCCACCGGGACAGGGCCCTACGAGCAGTACTTC. Protein sequence: CATGTGPYEQYF.

The chain joins TRBV3-1 (or the pseudogene TRBV3-2) to TRBJ2-2, with 12 bases lining up with TRBD2. V was clipped by 4 bases and J by 3 bases; unmatched bases: 9. This CDR3 region has 18 residues. CDR1 and CDR2 from the germline V gene are LGHDT and YNNKEL (reference sequence). The chain's CDR3 is CASSPHGLAGQDTGELFF. CDR3 nucleotides: TGTGCCAGCAGCCCCCATGGACTAGCGGGGCAGGACACCGGGGAGCTGTTTTTT.

This clone was seen a handful of times. At one of its ends the junction is not consistent with the germline gene, which may arise from a read error. The rearrangement uses TRBV13 and TRBJ2-1; a weak D match, TRBD2 (6 bases). CDR1 and CDR2 (germline): PRHDT, FYEKMQ (reference sequence). The CDR3 is made up of 17 amino acids. In DNA, the CDR3 is TGTGCCAGCAGCATAGGGGCCCAGACTAGATTGTACAATGAGCAGTTCTTC. This encodes CASSIGAQTRLYNEQFF.

The V gene is TRBV7-3, the J gene TRBJ2-1; the D gene is possibly TRBD2 (5 bases). Between the trimmed V and J ends, which lost 2 bases and 7 bases, there was a span of 12 bases. Germline V gene lookup returns CDR1 SGHTA and CDR2 FQGTGA. The CDR3 spans 14 residues. The CDR3 is CASSLSLARNEQFF. Here the CDR3 DNA reads TGTGCCAGCAGCTTATCTCTAGCTAGGAATGAGCAGTTCTTC.

V usage is TRBV28 and J usage is TRBJ2-3, with 8 bases lining up with TRBD1. The CDR3 has 17 residues. Per germline, CDR1 MDHEN and CDR2 SYDVKM. DNA of the CDR3: TGTACGTCGCGGACAGGGTCAGCCAGCGGATCCACAGATACGCAGTATTTT. Residues: CTSRTGSASGSTDTQYF.

V usage is TRBV5-1 and J usage is TRBJ2-5, with a tentative D call TRBD1 (6 bases). Germline V lookup: CDR1 SGHRS, CDR2 YFSETQ. V was clipped by 4 bases and J by 2 bases, with 18 bases between them. This CDR3 region has 16 residues. The CDR3 DNA sequence: TGCGCCAGCAGCCCAGAAGGGGGACCGCCACAAGAGACCCAGTACTTC. It specifies CASSPEGGPPQETQYF.

In this sample, this clone turned up once. The rearrangement links TRBV15 to TRBJ1-2; 8 nucleotides line up with TRBD1. The junction had 14 bases not matched to a gene; V was cut back by 3 bases and J by 5 bases. The CDR3 extends over 17 amino acids. Germline V gene sequence: CDR1 LNHNV, CDR2 YYDKDF (reference sequence). For the CDR3, the DNA is TGTGCCACCAGCAGGGGACAGGAGGACGTCCGGCCTTATGGCTACACCTTC. Amino acid sequence: CATSRGQEDVRPYGYTF. The full variable domain, completed using reference TRBV15 and TRBJ1-2, is DAMVIQNPRYQVTQFGKPVTLSCSQTLNHNVMYWYQQKSSQAPKLLFHYYDKDFNNEADTPDNFQSRRPNTSFCFLDIRSPGLGDTAMYLCATSRGQEDVRPYGYTFGSGTRLTVV.

This rearrangement joins TRBV28 to TRBJ2-1; 8 positions match TRBD2. CDR3 length equals 14 residues. CDR1 MDHEN and CDR2 SYDVKM come from the germline V gene. The ends lost 6 bases at V and 3 bases at J; junction bases unmatched: 4. The CDR3 spells CASSTSGIYNEQFF. CDR3 nucleotides: TGTGCCAGCAGCACTAGCGGCATCTACAATGAGCAGTTCTTC.

The gene calls are TRBV5-4 and TRBJ2-1; TRBD2 agrees at 8 bases. The CDR3 is made up of 16 amino acids. The ends lost 3 bases at V and 5 bases at J; junction bases unmatched: 10. The V gene's germline CDR1 is SGHNT and CDR2 YYREEE (reference sequence). CDR3 in DNA: TGTGCCAGCAGCTCACCTTCCGGGACTAGGAACAATGAGCAGTTCTTC. It yields the protein CASSSPSGTRNNEQFF.

As DNA, the CDR3 is TGTGCCAGCAGTGAACAGGGTCAGGGGGTTTACGAGCAGTACTTC. It encodes CASSEQGQGVYEQYF. This chain joins TRBV2 and TRBJ2-7; TRBD1 agrees at 7 bases. The CDR3 loop spans 15 amino acids. The J segment lost 4 bases and the V segment lost 2 bases, leaving 8 bases of the junction unmatched. The germline V gene encodes CDR1 SNHLY and CDR2 FYNNEI. Full variable domain (rest looked up from reference TRBV2 and TRBJ2-7): EPEVTQTPSHQVTQMGQEVILRCVPISNHLYFYWYRQILGQKVEFLVSFYNNEISEKSEIFDDQFSVERPDGSNFTLKIRSTKLEDSAMYFCASSEQGQGVYEQYFGPGTRLTVT.

The rearrangement links TRBV7-9 to TRBJ2-2; possibly TRBD1 for D (6 bases). This CDR3 spans 16 amino acids. Germline V gene data show CDR1 as SEHNR and CDR2 as FQNEAQ (reference sequence). Trimming cost V 0 bases and J 1 base, with 9 bases left between them. The CDR3 is CASSLAETGNTGELFF. The CDR3 region has the DNA TGTGCCAGCAGCTTAGCTGAGACAGGGAACACCGGGGAGCTGTTTTTT.